A selection of T cell receptor beta chains follows, all from one sample in a study of T cell repertoires in cytomegalovirus infection. TCRdb used MiXCR to reprocess the reads, holding one entry per CDR3 protein. This table holds approximately 1,000,000 distinct CDR3 sequences, roughly 31% found once. These TCRs' antigens remain unknown. The source was cultured CD8+ T cells from PBMCs, collected from culture after CMV antigen stimulation. The receptors were gathered from a human donor in good health (CMV status not recorded). Some clones in this sample may be carry-over from other donors' samples. CDR3s include the opening cysteine and the closing phenylalanine or tryptophan. D genes are given only for firm matches. Where a row states a size, it is once, few, many or the class of an expanded clone; other rows omit it.

clone_size: few
v_call: TRBV27
d_call: NA
j_call: TRBJ2-5
cdr3_nt: TGTGCCAGCAGTTCCCTGGTTAGGGGCGAGACCCAGTACTTC
cdr3_aa: CASSSLVRGETQYF

clone_size: few
v_call: TRBV7-9
d_call: TRBD1
j_call: TRBJ1-3
cdr3_nt: TGTGCCAGCAGCAAGACAGGGGAGTCTGGAAACACCATATATTTT
cdr3_aa: CASSKTGESGNTIYF

clone_size: NA
v_call: TRBV9
d_call: NA
j_call: TRBJ2-2
cdr3_nt: TGTGCCAGCAGCGTAGAGGTCTCGGGGGGCATGGGCACCGGGGAGCTGTTTTTT
cdr3_aa: CASSVEVSGGMGTGELFF

clone_size: many
v_call: TRBV11-3
d_call: NA
j_call: TRBJ1-6
cdr3_nt: TGTGCCAGCAGCTTAGGACAGCCTAATTCACCCCTCCACTTT
cdr3_aa: CASSLGQPNSPLHF

clone_size: few
v_call: TRBV20-1
d_call: NA
j_call: TRBJ1-6
cdr3_nt: TGCAGTGCTCGCAGAGCGGGGGCGACAGGCACTTATTATAATTCACCCCTCCACTTT
cdr3_aa: CSARRAGATGTYYNSPLHF

clone_size: few
v_call: TRBV12-5
d_call: NA
j_call: TRBJ1-1
cdr3_nt: TGTGCTAGTGGTTTGGGGGGATCGCCCCCGGGCACTGAAGCTTTCTTT
cdr3_aa: CASGLGGSPPGTEAFF

clone_size: few
v_call: TRBV12-3/TRBV12-4
d_call: NA
j_call: TRBJ1-1
cdr3_nt: TGTGCCAGCAGGACGCGATCCCGAGGGGTTTGGGTCACTGAAGCTTTCTTT
cdr3_aa: CASRTRSRGVWVTEAFF

clone_size: NA
v_call: TRBV20-1
d_call: NA
j_call: TRBJ2-7
cdr3_nt: TGCAGTGCTGCGACGGGCCAGGGCGAGCAGTACTTC
cdr3_aa: CSAATGQGEQYF

clone_size: few
v_call: TRBV9
d_call: NA
j_call: TRBJ1-1
cdr3_nt: TGTGCCAGCAGCGTTACCCAGAACACTGAAGCTTTCTTT
cdr3_aa: CASSVTQNTEAFF

clone_size: few
v_call: TRBV7-9
d_call: TRBD2
j_call: TRBJ2-7
cdr3_nt: TGTGCCAGCAGACCGACTAGCGGCGAGCAGTACTTC
cdr3_aa: CASRPTSGEQYF

clone_size: NA
v_call: TRBV20-1
d_call: NA
j_call: TRBJ1-2
cdr3_nt: TGCAGTGCTAGAGCCCCAAGGACACCCATAAACTATGGCTACACCTTC
cdr3_aa: CSARAPRTPINYGYTF

clone_size: few
v_call: TRBV15
d_call: TRBD1
j_call: TRBJ1-2
cdr3_nt: TGTGCCACCAGCGGCGGGACAGGGGCTGGCTACACCTTC
cdr3_aa: CATSGGTGAGYTF

clone_size: few
v_call: TRBV15
d_call: NA
j_call: TRBJ1-6
cdr3_nt: TGTGCCACCAGCAGAGATGGACGTATGAATAATTCACCCCTCCACTTT
cdr3_aa: CATSRDGRMNNSPLHF

clone_size: NA
v_call: TRBV6-1
d_call: TRBD2
j_call: TRBJ2-5
cdr3_nt: TGTGCCAGCAGTGAATTAATAACTAGCGGGGAAGAGACCCAGTACTTC
cdr3_aa: CASSELITSGEETQYF

clone_size: few
v_call: TRBV6-1
d_call: NA
j_call: TRBJ1-5
cdr3_nt: TGTGCCAGCAGTGATAAGGGGGGCAATCAGCCCCAGCATTTT
cdr3_aa: CASSDKGGNQPQHF

clone_size: NA
v_call: TRBV28
d_call: TRBD1
j_call: TRBJ1-4
cdr3_nt: TGTGCCAGCAGTTCCATCCCGGGACAGGGAACTAATGAAAAACTGTTTTTT
cdr3_aa: CASSSIPGQGTNEKLFF

clone_size: NA
v_call: TRBV7-6
d_call: TRBD1
j_call: TRBJ2-1
cdr3_nt: TGTGCCAGCACGACAGGGGGAGGAATCGACAATGAGCAGTTCTTC
cdr3_aa: CASTTGGGIDNEQFF

clone_size: NA
v_call: TRBV2
d_call: NA
j_call: TRBJ2-3
cdr3_nt: TGTGCCAGCGGGGCTAGAAGGTCAGATACGCAGTATTTT
cdr3_aa: CASGARRSDTQYF

clone_size: NA
v_call: TRBV29-1
d_call: NA
j_call: TRBJ2-7
cdr3_nt: TGCAGCGTTGTGCGGGACAGAAAAGAGCAGTACTTC
cdr3_aa: CSVVRDRKEQYF

clone_size: NA
v_call: TRBV2
d_call: NA
j_call: TRBJ2-7
cdr3_nt: TGTGCCAGCAGTGAATGGCAGAGGGCCTACGAGCAGTACTTC
cdr3_aa: CASSEWQRAYEQYF

clone_size: NA
v_call: TRBV25-1
d_call: NA
j_call: TRBJ2-7
cdr3_nt: TGTGCCAGCAGTGATGCGGGGATGGGTAACGAGCAGTACTTC
cdr3_aa: CASSDAGMGNEQYF

clone_size: few
v_call: TRBV5-6
d_call: TRBD1
j_call: TRBJ2-3
cdr3_nt: TGTGCCAGCAGCGGAGACAGGGGGGGCACAGATACGCAGTATTTT
cdr3_aa: CASSGDRGGTDTQYF

clone_size: few
v_call: TRBV7-9
d_call: TRBD1
j_call: TRBJ2-3
cdr3_nt: TGTGCCAGCAGCTTAGGAGACAGGGCTTATTTT
cdr3_aa: CASSLGDRAYF

clone_size: NA
v_call: TRBV19
d_call: NA
j_call: TRBJ2-3
cdr3_nt: TGTGCCGGCAGGGGACCCGCCTATGGAGATACGCAGTATTTT
cdr3_aa: CAGRGPAYGDTQYF

clone_size: few
v_call: TRBV2
d_call: TRBD1
j_call: TRBJ1-1
cdr3_nt: TGTGCCAGCAGCCGGGACAGAAAATTTGAAGCTTTCTTT
cdr3_aa: CASSRDRKFEAFF

clone_size: many
v_call: TRBV4-1
d_call: TRBD2
j_call: TRBJ2-3
cdr3_nt: TGCGCCAGCAGCCACAAAAATCGCCAGCGGGGGACGACAGATACGCAGTATTTT
cdr3_aa: CASSHKNRQRGTTDTQYF

clone_size: NA
v_call: TRBV12-3/TRBV12-4
d_call: TRBD1
j_call: TRBJ1-6
cdr3_nt: TGTGCCAGCAGTACGGGACAGCCTACCAATTCACCCCTCCACTTT
cdr3_aa: CASSTGQPTNSPLHF

clone_size: many
v_call: TRBV4-1
d_call: NA
j_call: TRBJ2-6
cdr3_nt: TGCGCCAGCAGCCAAGACCGTCTGGGGGCTGGGGCCAACGTCCTGACTTTC
cdr3_aa: CASSQDRLGAGANVLTF

clone_size: many
v_call: TRBV7-2
d_call: NA
j_call: TRBJ1-1
cdr3_nt: TGTGCCAGCAGCTTCGGGGGGAAAACTGAAGCTTTCTTT
cdr3_aa: CASSFGGKTEAFF

clone_size: NA
v_call: TRBV19
d_call: NA
j_call: TRBJ2-5
cdr3_nt: TGTGCCAGTAGTACCCTGGTTCAAGCGGCCCAAGAGACCCAGTACTTC
cdr3_aa: CASSTLVQAAQETQYF

clone_size: many
v_call: TRBV7-8
d_call: NA
j_call: TRBJ2-5
cdr3_nt: TGTGCCAGCAGCCCGGGGGACAGCCAAGAGACCCAGTACTTC
cdr3_aa: CASSPGDSQETQYF

clone_size: NA
v_call: TRBV7-8
d_call: NA
j_call: TRBJ2-5
cdr3_nt: TGTGCCAGCAGATTACATCCCGACCGAGGGCGGGAGACCCAGTACTTC
cdr3_aa: CASRLHPDRGRETQYF

clone_size: many
v_call: TRBV7-9
d_call: NA
j_call: TRBJ2-7
cdr3_nt: TGTGCCAGCAGCTTACAGTCCTACGAGCAGTACTTC
cdr3_aa: CASSLQSYEQYF

clone_size: few
v_call: TRBV6-5
d_call: NA
j_call: TRBJ1-1
cdr3_nt: TGTGCCAGCAGTTATCGTGTTTTCATGAACACTGAAGCTTTCTTT
cdr3_aa: CASSYRVFMNTEAFF

clone_size: few
v_call: TRBV20-1
d_call: NA
j_call: TRBJ2-5
cdr3_nt: TGCAGTGCTCGATCATCTTGGGCCCAGTACTTC
cdr3_aa: CSARSSWAQYF

clone_size: NA
v_call: TRBV20-1
d_call: TRBD1
j_call: TRBJ2-7
cdr3_nt: TGCAGTGCTCCCGGACAGGGGGCCTACGAGCAGTACTTC
cdr3_aa: CSAPGQGAYEQYF

clone_size: few
v_call: TRBV12-3/TRBV12-4
d_call: NA
j_call: TRBJ2-2
cdr3_nt: TGTGCCAGCAGTTTAGCCCTGACAGGGAACACCGGGGAGCTGTTTTTT
cdr3_aa: CASSLALTGNTGELFF

clone_size: NA
v_call: TRBV7-9
d_call: NA
j_call: TRBJ1-3
cdr3_nt: TGTGCCAGCAGCTTAGCGCACGGCGAAAGTCCTGGAAACACCATATATTTT
cdr3_aa: CASSLAHGESPGNTIYF

clone_size: NA
v_call: TRBV27
d_call: TRBD1
j_call: TRBJ1-1
cdr3_nt: TGTGCCAGCAGTTTAAGGGGGCCGGGGAACACTGAAGCTTTCTTT
cdr3_aa: CASSLRGPGNTEAFF

clone_size: NA
v_call: TRBV27
d_call: TRBD1
j_call: TRBJ2-1
cdr3_nt: TGTGCCATTTGGGAAGGGACAGCATATTACAATGAGCAGTTCTTC
cdr3_aa: CAIWEGTAYYNEQFF

clone_size: NA
v_call: TRBV6-2/TRBV6-3
d_call: NA
j_call: TRBJ1-1
cdr3_nt: TGTGCCAGCAGCCCCGGACGGATACAAGCTTTCTTT
cdr3_aa: CASSPGRIQAFF

clone_size: NA
v_call: TRBV7-2
d_call: NA
j_call: TRBJ2-2
cdr3_nt: TGTGCCAGCAGCGACATACAGGTCCGCGCCGGGGAGCTGTTTTTT
cdr3_aa: CASSDIQVRAGELFF

clone_size: NA
v_call: TRBV12-3/TRBV12-4
d_call: NA
j_call: TRBJ2-3
cdr3_nt: TGTGCCAGCAGTTTATTGTTGGCAGTGGCAGATACGCAGTATTTT
cdr3_aa: CASSLLLAVADTQYF

clone_size: many
v_call: TRBV7-2
d_call: NA
j_call: TRBJ1-6
cdr3_nt: TGTGCCAGCAGCTTAGAGAAAAAGGACTTGACCAAGGATTCACCCCTCCACTTT
cdr3_aa: CASSLEKKDLTKDSPLHF

clone_size: few
v_call: TRBV10-3
d_call: NA
j_call: TRBJ2-3
cdr3_nt: TGTGCCATCAGCGACAGGTTGGGGAGCACAGATACGCAGTATTTT
cdr3_aa: CAISDRLGSTDTQYF

clone_size: NA
v_call: TRBV5-4
d_call: TRBD1
j_call: TRBJ2-1
cdr3_nt: TGTGCCAGCAGCCAGACAGGGCCATACAATGAGCAGTTCTTC
cdr3_aa: CASSQTGPYNEQFF

clone_size: few
v_call: TRBV19
d_call: NA
j_call: TRBJ1-6
cdr3_nt: TGTGCCAGTAGTATTAACAGTGGCGGATTCTCACCCCTCCACTTT
cdr3_aa: CASSINSGGFSPLHF